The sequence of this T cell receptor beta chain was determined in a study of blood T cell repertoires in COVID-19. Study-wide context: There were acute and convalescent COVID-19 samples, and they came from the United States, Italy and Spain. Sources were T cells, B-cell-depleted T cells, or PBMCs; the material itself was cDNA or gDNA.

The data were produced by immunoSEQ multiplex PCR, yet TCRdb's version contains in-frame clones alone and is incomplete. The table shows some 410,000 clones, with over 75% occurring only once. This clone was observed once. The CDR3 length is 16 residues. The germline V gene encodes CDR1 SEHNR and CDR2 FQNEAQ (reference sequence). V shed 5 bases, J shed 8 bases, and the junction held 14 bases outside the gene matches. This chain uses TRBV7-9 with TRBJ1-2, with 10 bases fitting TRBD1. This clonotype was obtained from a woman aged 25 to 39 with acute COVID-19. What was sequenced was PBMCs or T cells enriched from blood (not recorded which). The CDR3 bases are TGTGCCAGCAGCCTAGTCCCGGGACAGGGGATTGAAGGCTACACCTTC. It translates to CASSLVPGQGIEGYTF. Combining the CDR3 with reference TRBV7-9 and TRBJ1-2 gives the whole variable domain DTGVSQNPRHKITKRGQNVTFRCDPISEHNRLYWYRQTLGQGPEFLTYFQNEAQLEKSRLLSDRFSAERPKGSFSTLEIQRTEQGDSAMYLCASSLVPGQGIEGYTFGSGTRLTVV.